This TCR beta chain was retrieved from a study of blood T cell repertoires in COVID-19. The V end lost 0 bases, the J end lost 0 bases, and 18 bases lay between the germline ends. The CDR3 sequence is 18 residues long. Germline V gene sequence: CDR1 MGHRA, CDR2 YSYEKL. Sequenced by immunoSEQ multiplex PCR; TCRdb stores in-frame clones only, minus some. The data contain fewer than 300,000 clones, 85% of them singletons. Sequencing was done on a sample of PBMCs or T cells enriched from blood (not recorded which). This TCR came from a woman in her fifties or sixties who had recovered from COVID-19. The V and J genes are TRBV4-1 and TRBJ2-7; D unclear. CDR3 protein: CASSQETWPGRSSYEQYF. CDR3 sequence (DNA): TGCGCCAGCAGCCAAGAGACATGGCCAGGCCGAAGCTCCTACGAGCAGTACTTC.